Listed here is a single TCR beta chain. What it recognizes is unknown. This sample is part of a study of T cell repertoires in cytomegalovirus infection. Study-level information: CMV epitopes used comprised recently identified HLA-C-restricted ones and well-studied HLA-B-restricted ones. Signatures in public TCR beta sequences pointed to both CMV infection and matching HLA type. Notes on the study in general: Across the ex vivo response, the dominant clonotypes were HLA-C-restricted CMV-specific TCR beta clonotypes. Pooled public TCR beta family frequency picked out CMV carriers with the relevant HLA.

TCRdb passed the reads through MiXCR, listing each CDR3 protein once. The profile shows around 900,000 distinct CDR3 sequences, more than 25% of them singletons. V was clipped by 1 base and J by 3 bases, with 11 bases between them. Germline V gives CDR1 LNHNV, CDR2 YYDKDF (reference sequence). This CDR3 has 15 residues. The chain has TRBV15 and TRBJ2-3; tentatively, D is TRBD1 (6 bases). This clonotype was obtained from a human donor in good health (CMV status not recorded). Some clones in this sample may be carry-over from other donors' samples. Material: cultured CD8+ T cells from PBMCs, obtained from culture after CMV antigen stimulation. CDR3 sequence reads: CATSRATGRTDTQYF. CDR3 bases: TGTGCCACCAGCAGAGCTACAGGGAGAACAGATACGCAGTATTTT.